This is a list of T cell receptor beta chains from one sample in a study of Ad26.COV2.S vaccination and SARS-CoV-2 variants. The repertoire was sequenced with immunoSEQ multiplex PCR; TCRdb's copy has only in-frame clones and lacks some. Among 500,000 or so clones listed, roughly 89% were seen once. The material sequenced was peripheral blood, taken in a trial of Ad26.COV2.S vaccine versus placebo. The receptors were gathered from a person between 18 and 65 years old who received the Ad26.COV2.S COVID-19 vaccine or a placebo. Both conserved end residues are part of each CDR3. A D gene is named only where the DNA matches it firmly. A row's size may be missing; if present it is once, few, many or a size class.

TRBV6-5	.	TRBJ1-5	.	CASKDNQPQHF	TGTGCCAGCAAAGACAATCAGCCCCAGCATTTT
TRBV6-1	.	TRBJ2-1	.	CASSEVWDSGTYNEQFF	TGTGCCAGCAGTGAAGTATGGGACTCCGGGACTTACAATGAGCAGTTCTTC
TRBV18	.	TRBJ2-5	.	CASSPPAGGPQETQYF	TGTGCCAGCTCACCCCCGGCAGGTGGGCCCCAAGAGACCCAGTACTTC
TRBV11-2	.	TRBJ2-5	.	CASSQTGLRYQETQYF	TGTGCCAGCAGCCAGACGGGACTCAGGTACCAAGAGACCCAGTACTTC
TRBV5-1	TRBD1	TRBJ1-4	.	CASSRSLPGGGEKLFF	TGCGCCAGCAGTCGGAGTTTGCCAGGGGGTGGCGAAAAACTGTTTTTT
TRBV6-6	.	TRBJ1-1	.	CASSYSGFFDTEAFF	TGTGCCAGCAGTTACAGCGGGTTCTTCGACACTGAAGCTTTCTTT
TRBV7-9	.	TRBJ2-2	.	CASSLGGWERLNTGELFF	TGTGCCAGCAGCTTAGGGGGGTGGGAGCGGCTTAACACCGGGGAGCTGTTTTTT
TRBV3-1/TRBV3-2	.	TRBJ1-2	.	CASSQAGTEANYGYTF	TGTGCCAGCAGCCAAGCCGGGACGGAAGCTAACTATGGCTACACCTTC
TRBV5-1	.	TRBJ2-5	.	CASSLDRTFRETQYF	TGCGCCAGCAGCTTGGACAGGACCTTTCGGGAGACCCAGTACTTC
TRBV19	TRBD2	TRBJ2-1	.	CASSGHSGGRDNEQFF	TGTGCCAGTAGCGGACATTCGGGGGGGCGAGACAATGAGCAGTTCTTC
TRBV6-5	TRBD1	TRBJ1-6	few	CASSYRDRENSPLHF	TGTGCCAGCAGTTACCGGGACAGGGAAAATTCACCCCTCCACTTT
TRBV5-1	.	TRBJ1-2	.	CASSSSGIQGYGYTF	TGCGCCAGCAGCTCCTCAGGGATTCAGGGCTATGGCTACACCTTC
TRBV7-9	TRBD2	TRBJ2-1	.	CASSPPPESTGRAYNEQFF	TGTGCCAGCAGCCCACCGCCAGAATCTACGGGGAGGGCCTACAATGAGCAGTTCTTC
TRBV7-2	.	TRBJ1-1	.	CASSLVSGGTEAFF	TGTGCCAGCAGCTTAGTGTCCGGGGGTACTGAAGCTTTCTTT
TRBV27	TRBD1	TRBJ1-5	.	CASKGQGAVNQPQHF	TGTGCCAGCAAGGGACAGGGGGCGGTCAATCAGCCCCAGCATTTT
TRBV7-9	.	TRBJ2-3	.	CASSLRSSWGNTQYF	TGTGCCAGCAGCTTACGCTCATCCTGGGGTAATACGCAGTATTTT
TRBV28	TRBD1	TRBJ1-2	.	CASSLEDRINYGYTF	TGTGCCAGCAGTTTAGAGGACAGGATTAACTATGGCTACACCTTC
TRBV5-1	.	TRBJ2-1	.	CASSLDLYNEQFF	TGCGCCAGCAGCTTGGACCTATACAATGAGCAGTTCTTC
TRBV7-2	TRBD1	TRBJ1-2	.	CASSATGDGYTF	TGTGCCAGCAGCGCTACAGGGGATGGCTACACCTTC
TRBV2	.	TRBJ2-1	.	CARSGSGNEQFF	TGTGCCAGATCGGGGAGCGGCAATGAGCAGTTCTTC
TRBV19	TRBD2	TRBJ2-1	.	CASSMGGSGVVEQFF	TGTGCCAGTAGTATGGGCGGGAGCGGCGTCGTCGAGCAGTTCTTC
TRBV5-1	.	TRBJ2-1	.	CASSLQSFSYNEQFF	TGCGCCAGCAGTCTACAGTCTTTTTCCTACAATGAGCAGTTCTTC